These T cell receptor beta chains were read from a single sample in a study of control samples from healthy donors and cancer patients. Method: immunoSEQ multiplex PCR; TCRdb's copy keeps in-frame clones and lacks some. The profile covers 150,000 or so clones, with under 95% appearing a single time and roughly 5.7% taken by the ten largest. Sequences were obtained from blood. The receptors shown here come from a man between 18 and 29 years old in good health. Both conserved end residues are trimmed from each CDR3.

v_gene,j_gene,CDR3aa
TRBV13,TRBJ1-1,ASSEAGTEAGETEAF
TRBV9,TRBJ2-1,ASSDDRNEQF
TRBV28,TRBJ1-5,ASTPGLGIGEVWPQH
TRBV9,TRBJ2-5,ASSRGLAGETQY
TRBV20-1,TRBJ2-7,SASLDSRSYEQY
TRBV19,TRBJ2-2,ASSSSSNTGELF
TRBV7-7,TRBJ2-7,ASSLSLGFIDEQY
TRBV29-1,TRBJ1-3,SVDSYSGNTIY
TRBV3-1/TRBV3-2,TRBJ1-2,ASPQQDRIYGYT
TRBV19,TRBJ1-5,ASSIGSGGAQPQH
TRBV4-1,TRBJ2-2,ASSHEMGGSYTGELF
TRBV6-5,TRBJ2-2,ASCLRQLPTGELF
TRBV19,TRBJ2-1,ASSIRLAGGEQF
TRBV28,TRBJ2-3,ASSRTGQEDTQY
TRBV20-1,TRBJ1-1,SASPTGPTEAF
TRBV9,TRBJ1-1,ASRLRSSGGEAF
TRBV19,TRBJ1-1,ASSITSGTDTEAF
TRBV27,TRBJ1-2,ASSTRDRGLGDYGYT
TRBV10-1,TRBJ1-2,ASSDHQEVNYGYT
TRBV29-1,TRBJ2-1,SVSIGGPYNEQF
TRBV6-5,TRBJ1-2,ASSYGTDYGYT
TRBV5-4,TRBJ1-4,ASSEGQDLTTNEKLF
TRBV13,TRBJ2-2,ASSLNYVLGRTGELF
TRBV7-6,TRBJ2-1,ASSFSRGPTGNEQF
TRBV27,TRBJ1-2,ASLPMRGANYGYT
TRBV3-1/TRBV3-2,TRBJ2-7,ASSLSTSGSYEQY
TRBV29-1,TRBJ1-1,SVVRTGATEAF
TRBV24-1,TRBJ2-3,ATSDFPTLTSTDTQY
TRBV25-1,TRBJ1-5,ASVGLMDQPQH
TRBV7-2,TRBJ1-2,ASSGGGGAYGYT
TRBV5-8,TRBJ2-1,ASSVLAGYYNEQF
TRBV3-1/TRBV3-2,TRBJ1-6,ASSQDWGDSPLH
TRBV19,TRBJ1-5,ASSPGWNQPQH
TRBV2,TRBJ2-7,ASSEETITYEQY
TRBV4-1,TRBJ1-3,ASSQDPQVPLSGNTIY
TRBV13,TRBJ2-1,ASRSVAGLGVEQF
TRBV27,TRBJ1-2,ASSPRGFDYGYT
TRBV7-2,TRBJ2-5,ASSFLPETQY
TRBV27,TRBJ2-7,ASSPSSGSHYEQY
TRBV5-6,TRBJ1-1,ASSLVRSSNTEAF
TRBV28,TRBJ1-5,ASSLTGQGRNQPQH
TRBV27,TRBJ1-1,ARPFGTGVSEPFEAF
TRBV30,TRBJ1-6,AWNRWHIQDSPLH
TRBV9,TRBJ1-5,ASNLGEVGQPQH
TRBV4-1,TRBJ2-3,ASSQSTGQGERHTQY
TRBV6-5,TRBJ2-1,ASSPGTSNEQF
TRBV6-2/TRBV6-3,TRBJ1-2,ASSYSSTGYGYT
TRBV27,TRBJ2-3,ASSLLGGSPDTQY
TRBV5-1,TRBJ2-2,ASLALAGGTGELF
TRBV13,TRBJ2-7,ASRGGGDRSNEQY
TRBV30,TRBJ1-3,AWSVTRGLRNTIY
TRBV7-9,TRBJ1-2,ASSLADRGYT
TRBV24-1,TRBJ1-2,ATSPGRFYGYT
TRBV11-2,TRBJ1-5,ASSSGRGGTQPQH
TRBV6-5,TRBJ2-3,ASSYSGREGPDTQY